The rows below give T cell receptor beta chains drawn from one sample of a study of Tregs in tolerant kidney transplant recipients. Some clones are missing from TCRdb's copy, which holds only in-frame ones; the method was immunoSEQ multiplex PCR. The data contain some 110,000 clones, almost 95% of them seen just once; the ten biggest clones take up approximately 0.59%. The sample comprised CD4+ T cells from blood. These receptors were collected from a human donor in good health. Each CDR3 is given with its conserved first and last residue. D genes are given only for firm matches. Some rows have no size entry. The others give once, few or many, or a class for an expanded clone.

D gene	V gene	CDR3 length	J gene	clone size	CDR3 protein	CDR3 DNA
NA	TRBV6-5	16	TRBJ1-2	NA	CASSYTRGRGNYGYTF	TGTGCCAGCAGTTACACGCGGGGGCGAGGTAACTATGGCTACACCTTC
NA	TRBV5-1	12	TRBJ1-1	NA	CASSNGNTEAFF	TGCGCCAGCTCGAACGGGAACACTGAAGCTTTCTTT
NA	TRBV27	14	TRBJ2-3	NA	CASSLGGSTDTQYF	TGTGCCAGCAGTCTCGGGGGAAGCACAGATACGCAGTATTTT
NA	TRBV18	16	TRBJ1-1	NA	CASSPLAFGMNTEAFF	TGTGCCAGCTCACCACTGGCATTTGGCATGAACACTGAAGCTTTCTTT
TRBD1	TRBV19	15	TRBJ1-4	NA	CASSIGTGVGEKLFF	TGTGCCAGTAGTATTGGGACAGGGGTAGGTGAAAAACTGTTTTTT
TRBD1	TRBV5-6	16	TRBJ2-7	few	CASILGPGQGAYEQYF	TGTGCCAGCATCCTTGGCCCGGGACAGGGGGCCTACGAGCAGTACTTC
NA	TRBV7-7	13	TRBJ2-2	NA	CASSLAATGELFF	TGTGCCAGCAGCTTAGCTGCCACCGGGGAGCTGTTTTTT
NA	TRBV21-1	15	TRBJ1-3	NA	CASSSRPNSGNTIYF	TGTGCCAGCAGCTCGCGGCCGAACTCTGGAAACACCATATATTTT
NA	TRBV4-3	11	TRBJ2-2	NA	CASSQQGKLFF	TGCGCCAGCAGCCAACAGGGGAAGCTGTTTTTT
NA	TRBV10-3	13	TRBJ2-2	NA	CAISEMHTGELFF	TGTGCCATCAGTGAGATGCACACCGGGGAGCTGTTTTTT
NA	TRBV30	13	TRBJ1-2	NA	CAWKVGWNYGYTF	TGTGCCTGGAAAGTGGGGTGGAACTATGGCTACACCTTC
NA	TRBV19	15	TRBJ2-1	NA	CASSIGRVPYNEQFF	TGTGCCAGTAGTATAGGGCGGGTACCTTACAATGAGCAGTTCTTC
NA	TRBV19	15	TRBJ1-1	NA	CASSIIPRINTEAFF	TGTGCCAGTAGTATTATTCCGAGGATAAACACTGAAGCTTTCTTT
TRBD2	TRBV30	14	TRBJ2-2	once	CAWSSRGGTGELFF	TGTGCCTGGAGTTCGCGGGGGGGCACCGGGGAGCTGTTTTTT
NA	TRBV18	14	TRBJ2-7	NA	CASSPSTGLDEQYF	TGTGCCAGCTCACCCAGTACAGGGTTGGACGAGCAGTACTTC
NA	TRBV4-2	15	TRBJ2-5	NA	CASSQGQGRGETQYF	TGTGCCAGCAGCCAAGGCCAGGGGCGCGGGGAGACCCAGTACTTC
NA	TRBV12-2	16	TRBJ1-1	NA	CASRDGRQGFNTEAFF	TGTGCAAGTCGGGACGGAAGGCAGGGTTTCAACACTGAAGCTTTCTTT